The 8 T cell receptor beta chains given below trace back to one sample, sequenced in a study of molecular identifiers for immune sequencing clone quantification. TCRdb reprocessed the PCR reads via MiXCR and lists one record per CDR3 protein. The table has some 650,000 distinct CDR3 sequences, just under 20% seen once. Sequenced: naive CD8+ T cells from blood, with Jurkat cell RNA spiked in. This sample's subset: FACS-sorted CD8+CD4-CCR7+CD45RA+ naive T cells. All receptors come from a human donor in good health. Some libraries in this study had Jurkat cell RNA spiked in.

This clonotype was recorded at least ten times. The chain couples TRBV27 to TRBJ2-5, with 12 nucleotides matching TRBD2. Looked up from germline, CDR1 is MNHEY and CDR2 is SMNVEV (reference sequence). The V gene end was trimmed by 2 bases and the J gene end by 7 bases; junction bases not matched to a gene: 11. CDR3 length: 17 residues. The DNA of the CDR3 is TGTGCCAGCAGTTTAGCCGCTCCACTAGCGGGAGGAGGGACCCAGTACTTC. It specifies CASSLAAPLAGGGTQYF.

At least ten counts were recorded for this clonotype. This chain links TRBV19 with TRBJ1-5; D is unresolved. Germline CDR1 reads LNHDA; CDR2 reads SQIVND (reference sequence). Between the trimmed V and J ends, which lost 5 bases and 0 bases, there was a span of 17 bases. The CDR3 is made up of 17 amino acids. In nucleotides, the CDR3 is TGTGCCAGTAGTCCCGGGCCTGCCGGCTATAGCAATCAGCCCCAGCATTTT. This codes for CASSPGPAGYSNQPQHF.

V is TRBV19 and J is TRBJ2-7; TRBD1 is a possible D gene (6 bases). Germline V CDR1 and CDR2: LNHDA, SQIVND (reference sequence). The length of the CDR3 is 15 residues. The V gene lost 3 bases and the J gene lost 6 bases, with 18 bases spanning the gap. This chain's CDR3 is CASSIVGGTPLEQYF. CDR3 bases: TGTGCCAGTAGTATCGTTGGGGGCACCCCCCTCGAGCAGTACTTC.

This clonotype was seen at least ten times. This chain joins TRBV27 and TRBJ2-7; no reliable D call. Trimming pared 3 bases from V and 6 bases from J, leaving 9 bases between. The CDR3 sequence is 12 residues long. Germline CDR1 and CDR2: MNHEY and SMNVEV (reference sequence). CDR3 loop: CASSFLGREQYF. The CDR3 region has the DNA TGTGCCAGCAGTTTTCTTGGACGCGAGCAGTACTTC.

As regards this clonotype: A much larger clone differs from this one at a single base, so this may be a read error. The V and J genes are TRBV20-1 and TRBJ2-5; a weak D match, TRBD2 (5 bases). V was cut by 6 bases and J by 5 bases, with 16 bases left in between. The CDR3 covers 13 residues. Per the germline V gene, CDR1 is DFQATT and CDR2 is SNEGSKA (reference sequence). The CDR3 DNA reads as TGCAGTGCCAGGCGGCTTGGCGGGGAGACCCAGTACTTC. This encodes CSARRLGGETQYF.

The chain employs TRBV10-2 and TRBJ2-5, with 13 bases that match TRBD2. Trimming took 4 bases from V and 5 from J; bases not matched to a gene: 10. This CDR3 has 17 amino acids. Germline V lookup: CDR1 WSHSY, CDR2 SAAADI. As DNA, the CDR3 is TGCGCCAGCAGTGGCGGACTAGCGGGAGTTCCCGGGGAGACCCAGTACTTC. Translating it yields CASSGGLAGVPGETQYF.

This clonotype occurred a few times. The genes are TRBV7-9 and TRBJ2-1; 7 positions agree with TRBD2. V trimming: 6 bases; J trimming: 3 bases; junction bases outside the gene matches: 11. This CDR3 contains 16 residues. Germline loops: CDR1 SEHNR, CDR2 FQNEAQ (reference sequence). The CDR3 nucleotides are TGTGCCAGCAGTCCTACGAGCGGGACCGACTACAATGAGCAGTTCTTC. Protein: CASSPTSGTDYNEQFF.

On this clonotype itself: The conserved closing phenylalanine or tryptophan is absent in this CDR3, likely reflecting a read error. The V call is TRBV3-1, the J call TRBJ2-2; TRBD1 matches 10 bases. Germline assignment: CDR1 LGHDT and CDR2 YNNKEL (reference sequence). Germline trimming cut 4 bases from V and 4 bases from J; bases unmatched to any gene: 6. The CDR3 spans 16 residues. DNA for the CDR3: TGTGCCAGCAGCCCATTGACAGGGGGCGGCACCGGGGAGCTGTTTCTT. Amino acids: CASSPLTGGGTGELFL.